This TCR beta chain comes out of a study of blood T cells in healthy people across ages. Study-wide results and limits: It was not known whether donors were CMV positive (a possible confounder of expanded clonotype changes).

Concerning this clonotype itself: Its antigen is undetermined. One end of the junction does not line up with germline, which may come from a read error.

Per the germline V gene, CDR1 is SEHNR and CDR2 is FQNEAQ (reference sequence). The length of the CDR3 is 12 residues. A sample-barcoded 5' primer and a J-beta primer mix were used in a second PCR of roughly 7 to 11 cycles. Using its own MiXCR run on the 5' RACE reads, TCRdb lists one record per CDR3 protein. The sample consists of 750,000 to 950,000 distinct CDR3 sequences, approximately 24% of them appearing once. The data also belong to a second study, concerning T cells of mothers and their children. Per that study: Mothers gave over 8.5 million TCR beta CDR3 reads each, and children several million each.

The material sequenced was blood. The genes are TRBV7-9 and TRBJ2-7; 8 bases are a match to TRBD1. This TCR came from a boy aged 10-17 years in good health. DNA for the CDR3: TGTGCCAGCAGCTTAGCGGGGACAGGATGGGACTTC. It specifies CASSLAGTGWDF.